The present T cell receptor beta chain was sequenced within a study of T-cell memory formation after mild COVID-19. The CDR3 covers 14 residues. Trimming shortened V by 0 bases and J by 2 bases, and 8 bases separated the two germline ends. CDR1 is SGHTS and CDR2 is YDEGEE in the germline V gene. Whole-study results and caveats: Clones contracting over day 15 to 85 were CD4/CD8 balanced, with later expanders leaning CD4+.

About this clonotype: The antigen remains undetermined.

5'RACE with constant-segment primers yielded barcoded, UMI-tagged TCR alpha and TCR beta cDNA libraries. One entry per CDR3 protein, called by TCRdb with MiXCR from the 5' RACE reads. Of around 120,000 distinct CDR3 sequences in the sample, approximately 15% were seen once. The chain recombines TRBV5-8 with TRBJ2-5, with D hard to call. The TCR sequence derives from an adult woman who had mild COVID-19 (a few samples of this study predate the infection). Cell type and time point are not known. The sequenced sample consisted of PBMCs or a T cell subset sorted from them (not recorded which). CDR3 DNA: TGTGCCAGCAGCTTGGGGGTCGGACAAGAGACCCAGTACTTC. The encoded protein is CASSLGVGQETQYF.